This TCR beta chain was retrieved from a study of blood T cell repertoires in COVID-19. Overall study: PBMCs, B-cell-depleted T cells, or T cells provided the cDNA or gDNA that made up the material.

Germline-derived CDR1 and CDR2 are LNHNV and YYDKDF (reference sequence). The CDR3 length is 15 residues. V dropped 3 bases and J dropped 2 bases, with 12 bases sitting between them. The table came from immunoSEQ multiplex PCR; TCRdb's copy has only in-frame clones and leaves some out. The sample contains tens of thousands of clones, around 82% of which appear only once. The clonotype originates from a woman aged 55-75 years with acute or convalescent COVID-19. The chain uses TRBV15 and TRBJ2-3; the D gene is possibly TRBD2 (6 bases). Sequencing was performed on peripheral blood. For the CDR3, the DNA is TGTGCCACCAGCAGCTCTAGCGCCGACACAGATACGCAGTATTTT. Amino acids: CATSSSSADTDTQYF.